Presented here are 19 T cell receptor beta chains from one specimen sequenced in a study of cytomegalovirus exposure and HLA in healthy donors. Measured with immunoSEQ multiplex PCR; TCRdb has only the in-frame clones, and not every one. In the table there are more than 70,000 clones, 90% to 97% of which are singletons. Sequencing input: PBMCs. These receptors were obtained from a man aged 18 to 30 in good health and CMV-seropositive.

This clone was observed a handful of times. V and J are TRBV2 and TRBJ1-5, with D perhaps matching TRBD1 (6 bases). The CDR3 is 14 residues long. Germline-derived CDR1 and CDR2 are SNHLY and FYNNEI. The V end was cut by 5 bases, the J end by 5 bases, with 13 bases between. As DNA, the CDR3 is TGTGCCAGCAGTATAACAGGGATCGATCAGCCCCAGCATTTT. It yields the protein CASSITGIDQPQHF.

The chain carries TRBV11-2 and TRBJ2-1; D remains ambiguous. CDR1 is SGHAT, CDR2 FQNNGV, per germline. Trimming pared 0 bases from V and 1 base from J, leaving 7 bases between. The CDR3 has 15 residues. The CDR3 DNA reads as TGTGCCAGCAGCTTAGATCAGCGATCCTACAATGAGCAGTTCTTC. Translation: CASSLDQRSYNEQFF.

About this clone: In the same sample, other DNA sequences code for this CDR3. V and J are TRBV6-1 and TRBJ1-4, with 9 bases fitting TRBD1. The V gene end was trimmed by 6 bases and the J gene end by 7 bases; junction bases not matched to a gene: 3. Germline V gene sequence: CDR1 MNHNS, CDR2 SASEGT. The CDR3 contains 13 residues. The DNA of the CDR3 is TGTGCCAGCAGGGGACAGGGTGGTGAAAAACTGTTTTTT. Encoded protein: CASRGQGGEKLFF.

J is TRBJ2-7 and V is TRBV30, with TRBD1 matching over 10 bases. The V gene end was trimmed by 2 bases and the J gene end by 4 bases; junction bases not matched to a gene: 8. The germline V gene encodes CDR1 GTSNPN and CDR2 SVGIG (reference sequence). This CDR3 contains 15 residues. The CDR3 loop is CAWSSGQGGLYEQYF. The CDR3 nucleotides are TGTGCCTGGAGTTCCGGACAGGGGGGTTTGTACGAGCAGTACTTC.

This rearrangement joins TRBV27 to TRBJ1-5; D is possibly TRBD1 (5 bases). V lost 4 bases and J 2 bases, leaving 12 bases between the germline ends. This CDR3 has 15 amino acids. Germline V gives CDR1 MNHEY, CDR2 SMNVEV (reference sequence). The CDR3 coding sequence is TGTGCCAGCAGTTGGAGGGGCGGCGGCAATCAGCCCCAGCATTTT. This sequence encodes CASSWRGGGNQPQHF.

V usage is TRBV5-4 and J usage is TRBJ1-1; D unresolved. The CDR3 has 15 residues. V lost 0 bases and J 7 bases, leaving 16 bases between the germline ends. Germline CDR1 SGHNT, CDR2 YYREEE (reference sequence). The CDR3 DNA reads TGTGCCAGCAGCTTGGGTATATCAGGCGCCCGTGAAGCTTTCTTT. Amino acid sequence: CASSLGISGAREAFF.

The DNA for the CDR3 is TGTGCCAGCAGAGAGACAGGGGGCCCGAACACTGAAGCTTTCTTT. Its translation is CASRETGGPNTEAFF. The chain couples TRBV2 to TRBJ1-1; 10 positions match TRBD1. With V trimmed by 6 bases and J by 1 base, 5 bases remained unmatched. The CDR3 sequence is 15 residues long. Germline CDR1 SNHLY, CDR2 FYNNEI.

The genes are TRBV30 and TRBJ1-1; no definite D call. The ends were cut back, 0 bases at V and 7 bases at J, with 9 bases in the middle. The length of the CDR3 is 12 residues. Germline V gene sequence: CDR1 GTSNPN, CDR2 SVGIG (reference sequence). CDR3 in amino acids: CAWSVSVDEAFF. CDR3 nucleotides: TGTGCCTGGAGTGTCTCCGTAGATGAAGCTTTCTTT.

In DNA form, the CDR3 reads TGTGCCAGCAGCTTACTAGCGGGAGGGGTCGAGCAGTACTTC. Residues: CASSLLAGGVEQYF. This chain joins TRBV7-2 and TRBJ2-7; the match to TRBD2 covers 12 bases. Trimming took 2 bases from V and 6 from J; bases not matched to a gene: 2. Germline loops: CDR1 SGHTA, CDR2 FQGNSA. CDR3 length: 14 amino acids.

The chain combines TRBV2 with TRBJ2-5, with D uncertain. The J call may be in error: the DNA end matches TRBJ2-7 better. This CDR3 comprises 10 residues. Germline CDR1 and CDR2: SNHLY and FYNNEI. The CDR3 DNA sequence: TGTGCCAGCAGCGGGTACGAGCAGTACTTC. This translates into CASSGYEQYF.

The chain joins TRBV10-3 to TRBJ2-1; 8 nucleotides line up with TRBD2. With V trimmed by 7 bases and J by 6 bases, 8 bases remained unmatched. Germline V gene data show CDR1 as ENHRY and CDR2 as SYGVKD. CDR3 length equals 14 residues. CDR3 in amino acids: CAIKGTGGLNEQFF. In nucleotides, the CDR3 is TGTGCCATCAAGGGAACGGGAGGGCTCAATGAGCAGTTCTTC.

This chain uses TRBV5-1 with TRBJ2-7, with 12 bases identical to TRBD1. The CDR3 runs to 16 residues. J gave up 9 bases and V 4 bases, and 14 bases lay outside the gene matches. Germline V lookup: CDR1 SGHRS, CDR2 YFSETQ. In nucleotides, the CDR3 is TGCGCCAGCAGCCCGTCGGGACAGGGGGCTCGAGTCGGGCAGTACTTC. It translates to CASSPSGQGARVGQYF.

V gene TRBV4-1 combines with J gene TRBJ2-7, with 10 positions matching TRBD2. The CDR3 length is 19 residues. J was trimmed by 3 bases and V by 4 bases; bases with no gene match: 18. Germline V gene data show CDR1 as MGHRA and CDR2 as YSYEKL. In DNA form, the CDR3 reads TGCGCCAGCAGCCCCCGGGACCCAGCTAGCGGGAGTAAGGTCTACGAGCAGTACTTC. Translated, it gives CASSPRDPASGSKVYEQYF.

This sequence joins TRBV5-4 and TRBJ1-2; 7 bases fit TRBD1. Germline V gives CDR1 SGHNT, CDR2 YYREEE (reference sequence). The CDR3 is made up of 15 amino acids. V trimming: 4 bases; J trimming: 1 base; junction bases outside the gene matches: 7. DNA of the CDR3: TGTGCCAGCAGCCTGGGGACAGTTGTTAACTATGGCTACACCTTC. It codes for CASSLGTVVNYGYTF.

J is TRBJ1-1 and V is TRBV27; a possible D gene is TRBD1 (5 bases). The V and J ends lost 3 bases and 10 bases respectively, with 18 bases between them. The CDR3 is 14 residues long. Germline V lookup: CDR1 MNHEY, CDR2 SMNVEV (reference sequence). The CDR3 DNA sequence: TGTGCCAGCAGTTTCACGGTGGACATCGGGGGAGCTTTCTTT. It yields the protein CASSFTVDIGGAFF.

This clone was picked up a small number of times. This chain uses TRBV5-1 with TRBJ2-6; no clear D gene. The germline V and J ends were trimmed by 2 bases and 2 bases, with 11 bases remaining between them. The CDR3 consists of 16 residues. Germline assignment: CDR1 SGHRS and CDR2 YFSETQ. CDR3 sequence reads: CASSFEPGPGANVLTF. Written as DNA, the CDR3 is TGCGCCAGCAGCTTTGAACCTGGCCCTGGGGCCAACGTCCTGACTTTC.

With regard to this clone: Other DNA variants within this sample encode the same CDR3. This rearrangement joins TRBV5-1 to TRBJ1-1; D is ambiguous. V lost 0 bases and J 1 base, leaving 7 bases between the germline ends. The CDR3 is 14 residues long. CDR1 is SGHRS, CDR2 YFSETQ, per germline. The CDR3 DNA reads TGCGCCAGCAGCTTGGCCGGTGGGAACACTGAAGCTTTCTTT. Protein product: CASSLAGGNTEAFF.

This chain connects TRBV5-1 to TRBJ2-1, with 8 bases lining up with TRBD1. The CDR3 loop spans 13 amino acids. Germline V CDR1 and CDR2: SGHRS, YFSETQ. After removal of 4 bases from V and 9 bases from J, the junction contained 6 bases not matched to a gene. The chain's CDR3 is CASSLQGASEQFF. The CDR3 coding sequence is TGCGCCAGCAGCCTCCAGGGGGCATCTGAGCAGTTCTTC.

The V and J genes are TRBV18 and TRBJ2-7; 7 bases map to TRBD2. The V and J ends lost 0 bases and 5 bases, in that order; junction bases with no gene match: 10. CDR3 length equals 16 residues. Per germline, CDR1 KGHSH and CDR2 LQKENI. CDR3 nucleotide sequence: TGTGCCAGCTCACCACCTGGACTAGAAGGCTCGAACGAGCAGTACTTC. Translating it yields CASSPPGLEGSNEQYF. The full variable domain, in which reference TRBV18 and TRBJ2-7 provide the parts outside the CDR3, is NAGVMQNPRHLVRRRGQEARLRCSPMKGHSHVYWYRQLPEEGLKFMVYLQKENIIDESGMPKERFSAEFPKEGPSILRIQQVVRGDSAAYFCASSPPGLEGSNEQYFGPGTRLTVT.